Listed below are T cell receptor beta chains from one sample, sequenced in a study of blood T cell repertoires in COVID-19. Some clones are missing from TCRdb's copy, which holds only in-frame ones; the method was immunoSEQ multiplex PCR. The sample yields approximately 96,000 clones, roughly 90% seen once. Sequencing was carried out using peripheral blood. Receptors were obtained from a man between 60 and 75 years old with acute or convalescent COVID-19. Each CDR3 is given with its conserved first and last residue. D genes are given only for firm matches.

J | D | V | CDR3
TRBJ2-5 | - | TRBV15 | CATSRVGGTGETQYF
TRBJ1-5 | - | TRBV19 | CASGFGWVSPVTQPQHF
TRBJ2-3 | TRBD2 | TRBV18 | CASSRTSGTDTQYF
TRBJ1-1 | - | TRBV2 | CASTEDRSSAEAFF
TRBJ2-5 | - | TRBV9 | CASTQTGMAQETQYF
TRBJ2-2 | - | TRBV2 | CASSAGQNTGELFF
TRBJ1-1 | TRBD1 | TRBV11-3 | CASSSRQGDEAFF
TRBJ1-1 | - | TRBV15 | CATSRGLVPLGTEAFF
TRBJ2-7 | TRBD1 | TRBV10-3 | CAISPKDRGGGYEQYF
TRBJ2-2 | TRBD2 | TRBV6-2/TRBV6-3 | CASTPAGDHTGELFF
TRBJ2-1 | TRBD2 | TRBV5-5 | CASSLHSGREGGLGNEQFF
TRBJ2-7 | TRBD1 | TRBV18 | CASSPTGGRSEQYF
TRBJ2-7 | TRBD1 | TRBV10-3 | CAISQAGTGGAEQYF
TRBJ1-6 | TRBD1 | TRBV11-2 | CASRLPGQINSPLHF
TRBJ1-3 | TRBD1 | TRBV11-2 | CASSLEGQGTGNTIYF
TRBJ2-5 | - | TRBV10-3 | CAISPAGETQYF
TRBJ2-7 | - | TRBV4-3 | CASSQQVLTSYEQYF
TRBJ1-5 | - | TRBV3-1/TRBV3-2 | CASSQRGYNQPQHF
TRBJ2-3 | - | TRBV6-5 | CASSLREASTDTQYF
TRBJ2-4 | - | TRBV6-2/TRBV6-3 | CASSRGQGNIQYF
TRBJ2-5 | TRBD1 | TRBV5-1 | CASSHPGQGLQETQYF
TRBJ1-1 | - | TRBV28 | CASRDSLGRWDTEAFF
TRBJ2-1 | TRBD2 | TRBV29-1 | CSAPRLADTYNEQFF